This paragraph covers one T cell receptor beta chain sequence. Its antigen is not yet known. Base qualities were left out, and no much larger clone turns up one base away. The cohort consisted of 600 to 700 healthy bone marrow donors. At the time of sampling, every cohort member was nominally healthy, though immune exposures that went unrecorded were likely present. The donor was CMV seronegative and belonged to the group of over 300 seronegative cohort members. A peripheral blood sample was collected from each donor, and TCR beta sequencing was performed on peripheral blood mononuclear cells. Genomic DNA was extracted from the blood cell samples with the Qiagen DNeasy Blood Extraction Kit. This sample is drawn from a study of cytomegalovirus exposure and HLA in healthy donors listed by TCRdb under 2017. Turning to the overall study: In an earlier analysis of 550 to 750 of the donors, around 300 Gb of sequence data and 100 million or so unique TCR beta sequences from about 179 million T cells were reported. The study was designed to test whether signatures of past pathogen exposure could be identified by cataloging public T cell receptors. All discovery cohort repertoires had been generated on a single sequencing platform. To decide whether each TCR beta V gene segment behaved as functional or pseudogenic, an earlier analysis of nearly 600 of the donors relied on high-throughput TCR beta sequencing. In a later genetic analysis, genome-wide SNP genotypes for about 55% of the roughly 700 donors were used, and that subset was treated as a discovery cohort. To study patterns of TCR occurrence, a later analysis re-analyzed previously published TCR beta repertoires from 666 donors and added high-resolution HLA genotyping. The T cell repertoires of around 730 subjects were profiled by immunosequencing and related to cytomegalovirus serostatus. A handful of DR-DQ haplotypes were treated as single units for association and clustering because of strong linkage in the cohort. Among around 400 genotyped donors of the cohort, an average of about 240,000 unique TCR beta nucleotide sequences were sequenced per donor, roughly 20% of them non-productive. To predict cytomegalovirus infection status, the study combined high-throughput TCR immunosequencing, statistical association of individual TCRs with disease status, and machine learning. Of the 398 genotyped donors, 81% fell in the genetic ancestry cluster associated with self-reported Caucasian donors. Along with the roughly 610-subject first cohort, a separate validation cohort of around 110 different subjects was used. Roughly 300 gigabases of sequencing data and approximately 80 million unique TCR sequences were included in an early release covering several hundred HLA-typed donors. Donor age, sex, ethnicity and CMV serostatus were compiled together with the repertoire data. Typing coverage varied by locus: roughly 629-640 donors for A, B, C, DRB1 and DQB1; more than 500 for DQA1; about 600 for DPA1; roughly 450 for DPB1. In the later analysis, no new phenotypic data were used to find candidate immune exposures; instead, reliance was placed on TCR beta sequences and their occurrence across donors. Class I and class II HLA loci were covered by the typing at four-digit resolution.

The library relied on the immunoSEQ multiplex PCR assay. For the multiplex PCR, a mixture combining 60 forward primers for TCR Vbeta segments and 13 reverse primers for TCR Jbeta segments was used. The CDR3 region of rearranged TCR beta genes was amplified from genomic DNA with a multiplex PCR assay. Amplified TCR beta libraries were sequenced as 87-base-pair reads on the Illumina HiSeq System. Per the authors' processing: A later analysis counted about 80 million unique TCR beta chains across the 666 repertoires, and some 12 million of these chains were shared by at least two donors. Raw reads were error-corrected and collapsed into unique sequences with a nearest-neighbor algorithm that merged closely related sequences to remove PCR and sequencing errors. V, D and J gene segments were assigned by aligning CDR3 sequences to IMGT reference sequences. For a sequence to be retained, at least a six-nucleotide match to both a V gene segment and a J gene segment was required. A rearrangement counted as productive if the CDR3 had no stop codons and remained in frame with V and J, and every other rearrangement counted as non-productive. CDR3 was defined according to IMGT convention as the region running from the second conserved V-encoded cysteine to the conserved J-encoded phenylalanine. The earlier analysis of 550 to 650 of the donors excluded any sequence lacking an unambiguous match to a single V gene segment. An earlier analysis of approximately 590 of the donors called V segments functional above 56.7% productive rearrangements and segregating when the between-donor standard deviation exceeded 5%. A statistical classification framework was built to diagnose cytomegalovirus status from the catalog of TCR beta chain sequences. In a later analysis, TCR nucleotide sequences were compared against IMGT/GENE-DB human TR gene sequences so that V and J genes could be assigned. Using the TCRdist pipeline, a later analysis assigned CDR3 sequences along with most-parsimonious VDJ recombination scenarios. In a later analysis, every TCR beta chain was defined by the combination of its CDR3 amino acid sequence and its V-gene family, and reads without a unique V-gene family were dropped. A later analysis removed 450 to 600 highly shared, low-generation-probability nucleotide sequences to deal with suspected cross-contamination and a sequencing artifact. For each public chain, a later analysis derived a clonal expansion index from normalized ranks of inferred template counts within each repertoire. In a later analysis, generation probabilities were computed using a VDJ recombination model fitted to out-of-frame rearrangements, and the results were checked against IGoR. A later analysis scored TCR-TCR, TCR-HLA and TCR-CMV co-occurrence with hypergeometric tests, applying a repertoire-size bias correction to TCR pairs. A later analysis estimated false discovery rates by permuting HLA or CMV assignments 20 times. In a later analysis, co-occurring TCRs were grouped using DBSCAN, and TCRdist sequence similarity was added for clustering within HLA-allele-positive subsets. Repertoires with fewer than 30,000 or more than 120,000 public chains were left out of co-occurrence clustering, as were a handful of repertoires with anomalous nucleotide sharing. Drawn from immuneACCESS, this table holds only the in-frame rearrangements with V and J called that TCRdb kept. Clones are partly lost; checked studies trace under half to an unresolved V gene and leave the rest unexplained. Clone size and the V and J calls come from that table; the DNA yielded D and trimming. For this sample there are around 110,000 clones; just over 65% appear just once. 1.5% of the sample belongs to the ten largest clones.

Here is what the overall study found, with its caveats: Because HLA typing was missing for some donors at each locus, association tests included only the typed subset. The classifier was reported to diagnose cytomegalovirus status with high specificity and sensitivity in both the original cohort and the validation cohort. The only immune exposure information available for the cohort was CMV serostatus. In this cohort, only TCR beta chains were sequenced, and detectable features were limited by the absence of alpha or paired-chain data. While some public TCRs were present in many individuals, most TCR sequences turned up only very rarely across donors. The study listed 170 or so TCR beta chains as associated with cytomegalovirus. In a later analysis, most CMV-associated TCR beta chains were found to appear HLA-restricted, with HLA associations seemingly driven largely by CMV exposure. Sequencing depth was assumed to be roughly uniform across donors in the presence/absence analyses, though that assumption may not hold. In a later analysis, HLA-associated TCR beta chains were found to be more clonally expanded and to have lower generation probabilities than equally common non-associated chains. Broadly in line with IMGT annotations, most TCR beta V segments showed up in productive rearrangements about 87% or about 30% of the time in an earlier analysis of 587 of the donors. It was suggested by the authors that the approach could potentially be generalized to other disease states and immunological phenotypes. Correlated functional status among segregating V segments might reflect linkage disequilibrium, but an unknown experimental factor could not be ruled out. A later genetic analysis associated a missense DCLRE1C variant with V-gene and J-gene trimming of TCR beta chains, and an independent cohort replicated the association. When HLA alleles, especially DR and DQ, strongly co-occurred, attributing TCR associations to individual alleles was difficult. A later analysis found that TCR association rates varied across HLA loci, with DRB1 alleles showing the most associated TCRs and HLA-C alleles the fewest. Some IMGT-functional V segments, including TRBV6-2 and TRBV6-3, could not be distinguished by the 87-base-pair reads and were therefore excluded. The sequencing pipeline was judged likely to have produced a cluster of highly shared sequence variants as a technical artifact. At a false discovery rate of 0.05, a later analysis linked 15,000 to 20,000 TCR beta sequences to specific HLA alleles. A later analysis reported that several top co-occurrence clusters appeared linked to parvovirus B19, influenza, CMV and Epstein-Barr virus. A few of the identified cytomegalovirus-associated TCR beta chains were confirmed in vitro to be specific for cytomegalovirus antigens. Because counts were too low, roughly 16 rarely observed V segments, including chromosome 9 orphons, were left out of the earlier analysis of 587 of the donors. According to a later genetic analysis, donors in an Asian-associated ancestry cluster had fewer N-insertions in productive TCRs than the roughly 660-donor mean. A further reported finding was that TCR beta sequences accurately predicted the HLA-A and HLA-B alleles for most subjects in the first cohort.

V loses 8 bases at its end and J loses 9 bases; junction bases beyond the gene matches: 10. CDR1 and CDR2, looked up from the germline V gene (reference sequence), are MNHEY and SMNVEV. The CDR3, cysteine through phenylalanine, is 15 amino acids long. Of the read, only the CDR3 DNA is kept; its 45 bases are in frame from base 1. The V and J segments used are TRBV27 and TRBJ2-1; TRBD2 agrees with 13 junctional bases. This TCR was recovered from a man between 18 and 29 years old in good health and CMV-seronegative. Source material: PBMCs. The DNA reads as follows: TGTGCCAGCCGACTAGCGGGGGGTCCTATCGTTGAGCAGTTCTTC. The encoded protein is CASRLAGGPIVEQFF.